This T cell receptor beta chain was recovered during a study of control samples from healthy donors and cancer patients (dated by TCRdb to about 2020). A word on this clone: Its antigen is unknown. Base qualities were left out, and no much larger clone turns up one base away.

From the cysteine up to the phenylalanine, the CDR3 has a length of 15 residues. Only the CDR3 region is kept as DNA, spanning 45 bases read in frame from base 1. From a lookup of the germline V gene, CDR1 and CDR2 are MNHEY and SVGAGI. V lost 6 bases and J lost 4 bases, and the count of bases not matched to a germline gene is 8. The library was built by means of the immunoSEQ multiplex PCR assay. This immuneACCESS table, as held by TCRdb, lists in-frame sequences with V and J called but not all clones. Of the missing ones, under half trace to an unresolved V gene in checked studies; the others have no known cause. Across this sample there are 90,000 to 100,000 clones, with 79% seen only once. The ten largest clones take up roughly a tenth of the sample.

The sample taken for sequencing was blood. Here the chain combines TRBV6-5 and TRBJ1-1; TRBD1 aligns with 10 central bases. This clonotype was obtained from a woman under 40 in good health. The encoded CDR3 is CASRPMTGGFTEAFF. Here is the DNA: TGTGCCAGCAGACCTATGACAGGGGGCTTCACTGAAGCTTTCTTT.